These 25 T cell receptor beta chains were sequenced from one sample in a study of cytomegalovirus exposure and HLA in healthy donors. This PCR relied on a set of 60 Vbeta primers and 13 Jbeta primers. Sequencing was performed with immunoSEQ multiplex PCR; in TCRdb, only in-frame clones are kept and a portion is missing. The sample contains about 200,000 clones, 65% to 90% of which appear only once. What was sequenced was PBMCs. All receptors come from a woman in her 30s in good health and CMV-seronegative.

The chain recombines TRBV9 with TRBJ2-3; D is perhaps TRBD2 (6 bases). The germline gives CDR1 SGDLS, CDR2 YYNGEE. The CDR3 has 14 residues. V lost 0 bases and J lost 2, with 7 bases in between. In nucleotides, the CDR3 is TGTGCCAGCAGCGTAGCGGGGGACACAGATACGCAGTATTTT. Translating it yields CASSVAGDTDTQYF. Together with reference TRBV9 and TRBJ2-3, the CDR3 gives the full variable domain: DSGVTQTPKHLITATGQRVTLRCSPRSGDLSVYWYQQSLDQGLQFLIQYYNGEERAKGNILERFSAQQFPDLHSELNLSSLELGDSALYFCASSVAGDTDTQYFGPGTRLTVL.

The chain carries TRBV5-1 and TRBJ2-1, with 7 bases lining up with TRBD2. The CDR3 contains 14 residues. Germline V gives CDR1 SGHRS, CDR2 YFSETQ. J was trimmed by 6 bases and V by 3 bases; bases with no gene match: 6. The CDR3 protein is CASSSPGRANEQFF. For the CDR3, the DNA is TGCGCCAGCAGCTCCCCGGGGAGGGCCAATGAGCAGTTCTTC.

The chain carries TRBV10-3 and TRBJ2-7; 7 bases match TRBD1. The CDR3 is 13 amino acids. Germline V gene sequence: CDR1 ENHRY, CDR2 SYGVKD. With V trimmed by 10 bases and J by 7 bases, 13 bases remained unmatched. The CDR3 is CATLRDSAWEQYF. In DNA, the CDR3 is TGTGCCACCCTCCGGGACAGTGCATGGGAGCAGTACTTC.

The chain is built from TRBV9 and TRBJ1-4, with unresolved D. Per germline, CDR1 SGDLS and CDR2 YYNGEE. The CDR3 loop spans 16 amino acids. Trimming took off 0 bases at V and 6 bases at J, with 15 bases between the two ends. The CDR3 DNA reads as TGTGCCAGCAGCGTAGGGCACAGTCCCTTTGATGAAAAACTGTTTTTT. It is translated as CASSVGHSPFDEKLFF.

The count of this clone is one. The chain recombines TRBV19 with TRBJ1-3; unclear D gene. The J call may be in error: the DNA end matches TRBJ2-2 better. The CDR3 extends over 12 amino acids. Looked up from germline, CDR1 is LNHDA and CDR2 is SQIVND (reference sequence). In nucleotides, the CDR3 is TGTGCCAGTAGTCCCTACACCGGGGAGCTGTTTTTT. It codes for CASSPYTGELFF.

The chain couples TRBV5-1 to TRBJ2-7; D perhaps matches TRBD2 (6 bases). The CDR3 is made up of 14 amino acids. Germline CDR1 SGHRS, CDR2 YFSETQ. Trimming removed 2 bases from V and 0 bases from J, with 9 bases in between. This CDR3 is CASSFQGGSYEQYF. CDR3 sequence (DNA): TGCGCCAGCAGCTTCCAGGGAGGCTCCTACGAGCAGTACTTC. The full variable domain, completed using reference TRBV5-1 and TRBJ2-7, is KAGVTQTPRYLIKTRGQQVTLSCSPISGHRSVSWYQQTPGQGLQFLFEYFSETQRNKGNFPGRFSGRQFSNSRSEMNVSTLELGDSALYLCASSFQGGSYEQYFGPGTRLTVT.

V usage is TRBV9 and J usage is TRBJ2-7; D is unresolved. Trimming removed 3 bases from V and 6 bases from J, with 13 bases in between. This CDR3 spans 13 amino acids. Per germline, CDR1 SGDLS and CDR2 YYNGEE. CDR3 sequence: CASSADVRGEQYF. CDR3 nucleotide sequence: TGTGCCAGCAGCGCTGACGTGCGAGGCGAGCAGTACTTC.

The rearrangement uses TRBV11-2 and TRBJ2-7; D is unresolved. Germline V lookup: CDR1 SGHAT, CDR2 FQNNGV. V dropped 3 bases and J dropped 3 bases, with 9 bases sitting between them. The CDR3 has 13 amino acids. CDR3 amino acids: CASSLTYLYEQYF. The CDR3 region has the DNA TGTGCCAGCAGCTTGACTTATCTCTACGAGCAGTACTTC.

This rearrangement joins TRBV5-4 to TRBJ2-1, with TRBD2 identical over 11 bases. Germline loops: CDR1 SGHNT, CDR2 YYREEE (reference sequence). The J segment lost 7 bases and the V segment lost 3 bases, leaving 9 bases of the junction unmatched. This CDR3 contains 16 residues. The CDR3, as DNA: TGTGCCAGCAGCTCCCGACTAGCGGGGACCATGAATGAGCAGTTCTTC. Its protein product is CASSSRLAGTMNEQFF.

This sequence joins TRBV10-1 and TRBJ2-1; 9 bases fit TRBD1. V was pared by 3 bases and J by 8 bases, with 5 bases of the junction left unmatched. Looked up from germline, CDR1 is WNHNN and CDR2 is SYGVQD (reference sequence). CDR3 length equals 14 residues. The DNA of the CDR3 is TGCGCCAGCAGTGAAGGGACAGGGTGGTATGAGCAGTTCTTC. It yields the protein CASSEGTGWYEQFF.

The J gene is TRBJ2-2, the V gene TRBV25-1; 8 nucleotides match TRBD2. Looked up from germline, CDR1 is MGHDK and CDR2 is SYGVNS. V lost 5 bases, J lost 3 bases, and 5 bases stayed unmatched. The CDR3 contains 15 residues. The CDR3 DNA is TGTGCCAGCAGTCCGAGCGGGAGAGACACCGGGGAGCTGTTTTTT. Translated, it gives CASSPSGRDTGELFF.

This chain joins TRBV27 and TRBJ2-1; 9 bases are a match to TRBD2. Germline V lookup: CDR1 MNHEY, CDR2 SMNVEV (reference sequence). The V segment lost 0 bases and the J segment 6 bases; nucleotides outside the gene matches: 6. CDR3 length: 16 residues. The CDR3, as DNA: TGTGCCAGCAGTTTATCCGGCGGGGGGGTACCCAATGAGCAGTTCTTC. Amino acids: CASSLSGGGVPNEQFF.

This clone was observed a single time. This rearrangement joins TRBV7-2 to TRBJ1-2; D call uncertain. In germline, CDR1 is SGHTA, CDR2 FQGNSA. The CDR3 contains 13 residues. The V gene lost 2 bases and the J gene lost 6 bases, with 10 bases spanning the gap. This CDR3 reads CASSLQSGNGYTF. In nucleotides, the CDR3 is TGTGCCAGCAGCTTACAGAGCGGTAATGGCTACACCTTC.

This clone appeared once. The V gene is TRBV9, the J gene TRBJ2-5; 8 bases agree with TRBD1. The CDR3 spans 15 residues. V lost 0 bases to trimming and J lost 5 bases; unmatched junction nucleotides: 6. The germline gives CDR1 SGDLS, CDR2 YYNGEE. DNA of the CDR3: TGTGCCAGCAGCGTAGTGCCCACAGGGGGTGAGACCCAGTACTTC. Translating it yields CASSVVPTGGETQYF.

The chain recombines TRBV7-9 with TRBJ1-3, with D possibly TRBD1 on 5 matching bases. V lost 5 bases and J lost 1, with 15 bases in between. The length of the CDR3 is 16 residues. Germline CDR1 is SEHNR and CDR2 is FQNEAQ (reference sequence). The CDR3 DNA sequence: TGTGCCAGCAGCGAACGTTCCGGGGGGTCTGGAAACACCATATATTTT. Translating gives CASSERSGGSGNTIYF.

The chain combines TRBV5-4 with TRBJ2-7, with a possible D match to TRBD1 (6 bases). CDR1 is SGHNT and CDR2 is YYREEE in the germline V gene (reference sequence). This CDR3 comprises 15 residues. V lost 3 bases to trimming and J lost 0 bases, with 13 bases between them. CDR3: CASSSPGHSSYEQYF. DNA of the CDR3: TGTGCCAGCAGCTCTCCGGGACATAGCTCCTACGAGCAGTACTTC.

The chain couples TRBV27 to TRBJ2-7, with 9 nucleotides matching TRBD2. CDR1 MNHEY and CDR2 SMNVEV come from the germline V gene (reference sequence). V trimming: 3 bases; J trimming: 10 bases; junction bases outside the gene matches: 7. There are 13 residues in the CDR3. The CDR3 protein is CASSFGVAGAQYF. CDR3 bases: TGTGCCAGCAGTTTTGGAGTAGCGGGGGCTCAGTACTTC.

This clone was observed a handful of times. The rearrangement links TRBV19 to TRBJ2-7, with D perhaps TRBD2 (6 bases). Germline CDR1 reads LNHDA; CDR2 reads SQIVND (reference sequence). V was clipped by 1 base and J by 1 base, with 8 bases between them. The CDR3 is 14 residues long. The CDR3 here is CASSIVAGSYEQYF. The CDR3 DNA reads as TGTGCCAGTAGTATAGTTGCGGGATCCTACGAGCAGTACTTC.

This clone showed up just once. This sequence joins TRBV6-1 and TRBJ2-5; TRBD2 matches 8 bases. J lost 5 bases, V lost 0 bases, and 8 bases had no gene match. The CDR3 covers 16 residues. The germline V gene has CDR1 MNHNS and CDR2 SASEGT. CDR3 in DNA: TGTGCCAGCAGTGAAGCGGTCCAGCGGGAGCAGGAGACCCAGTACTTC. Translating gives CASSEAVQREQETQYF.

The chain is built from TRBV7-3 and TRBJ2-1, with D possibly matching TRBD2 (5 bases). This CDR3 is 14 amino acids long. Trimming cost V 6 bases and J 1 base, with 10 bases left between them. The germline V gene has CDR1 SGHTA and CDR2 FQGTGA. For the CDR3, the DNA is TGTGCCAGCAGTTTGACGGGGTCCTACAATGAGCAGTTCTTC. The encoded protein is CASSLTGSYNEQFF. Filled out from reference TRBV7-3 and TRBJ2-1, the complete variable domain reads GAGVSQTPSNKVTEKGKYVELRCDPISGHTALYWYRQSLGQGPEFLIYFQGTGAADDSGLPNDRFFAVRPEGSVSTLKIQRTERGDSAVYLCASSLTGSYNEQFFGPGTRLTVL.

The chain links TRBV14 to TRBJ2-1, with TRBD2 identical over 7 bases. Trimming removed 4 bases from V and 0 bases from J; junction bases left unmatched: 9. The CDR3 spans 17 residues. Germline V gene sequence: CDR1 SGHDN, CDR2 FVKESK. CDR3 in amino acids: CASSPRRGTNSYNEQFF. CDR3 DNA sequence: TGTGCCAGCAGCCCCCGGCGAGGGACTAACTCCTACAATGAGCAGTTCTTC.

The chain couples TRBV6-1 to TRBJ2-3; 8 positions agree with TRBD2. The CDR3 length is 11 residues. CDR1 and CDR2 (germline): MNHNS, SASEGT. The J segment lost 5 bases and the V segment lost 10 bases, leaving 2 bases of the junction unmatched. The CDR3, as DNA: TGTGCCACTCGGGGGGGAGATACGCAGTATTTT. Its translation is CATRGGDTQYF.

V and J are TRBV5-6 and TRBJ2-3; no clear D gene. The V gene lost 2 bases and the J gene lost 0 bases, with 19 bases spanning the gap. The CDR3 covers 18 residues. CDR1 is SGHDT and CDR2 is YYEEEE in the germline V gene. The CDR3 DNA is TGTGCCAGCAGCTTCCCGCAGACTCTCGATGCTAGCACAGATACGCAGTATTTT. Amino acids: CASSFPQTLDASTDTQYF.

The CDR3 reads CSGGGNNEQFF. DNA for the CDR3: TGCAGTGGTGGCGGCAACAATGAGCAGTTCTTC. V and J are TRBV20-1 and TRBJ2-1; no reliable D call. V dropped 7 bases and J dropped 5 bases, with 9 bases sitting between them. The germline V gene encodes CDR1 DFQATT and CDR2 SNEGSKA (reference sequence). The CDR3 has 11 residues.

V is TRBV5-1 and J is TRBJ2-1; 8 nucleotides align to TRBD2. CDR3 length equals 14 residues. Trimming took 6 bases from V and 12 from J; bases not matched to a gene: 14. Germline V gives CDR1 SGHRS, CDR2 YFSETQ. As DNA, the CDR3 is TGCGCCAGCACGTGGCGGGAGGCCGTAGAAGGGCAGTTCTTC. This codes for CASTWREAVEGQFF.